The sequence of this T cell receptor (beta chain) was determined in a study of early T cells in non-severe SARS-CoV-2 infection. As for the study in general: RNA in bulk from unsorted whole blood was sequenced, and chains were unpaired.

Study-level points and caveats: Reliance on VDJdb matching favored anti-spike CD8 responses; private and CD4 specificities were missed.

Unique molecular identifiers were affixed to single, distinct cDNA molecules. TCRdb analysed the 5' RACE reads with MiXCR anew, one entry per CDR3 protein. The table records about 21,000 distinct CDR3 sequences, approximately 4.8% of them present only once. This clonotype was observed many times. Its antigen is currently unknown. V shed 5 bases and J 3 bases; nucleotides not matched to a gene: 3. Germline V gene data show CDR1 as SGHVS and CDR2 as FNYEAQ. The CDR3 loop spans 16 amino acids. The rearrangement joins TRBV7-6 to TRBJ2-3, with 15 nucleotides matching TRBD2. This TCR came from an adult who was a healthcare worker with PCR-confirmed SARS-CoV-2 infection or an uninfected control (not recorded which). The sample consisted of whole blood. The CDR3 coding sequence is TGTGCCAGCAGCGACGGGACTAGCGGGAGGACAGATACGCAGTATTTT. Encoded protein: CASSDGTSGRTDTQYF.